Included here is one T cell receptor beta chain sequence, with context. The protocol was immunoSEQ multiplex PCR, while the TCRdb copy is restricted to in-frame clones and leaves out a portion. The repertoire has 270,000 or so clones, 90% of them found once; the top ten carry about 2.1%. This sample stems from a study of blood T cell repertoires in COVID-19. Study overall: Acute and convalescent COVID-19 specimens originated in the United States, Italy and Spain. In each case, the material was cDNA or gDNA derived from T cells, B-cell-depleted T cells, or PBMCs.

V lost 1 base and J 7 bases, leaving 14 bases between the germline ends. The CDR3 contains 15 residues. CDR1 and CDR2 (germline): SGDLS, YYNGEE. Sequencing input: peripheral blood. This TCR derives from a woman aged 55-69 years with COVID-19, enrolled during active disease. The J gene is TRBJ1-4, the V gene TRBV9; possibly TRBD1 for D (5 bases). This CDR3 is CASSVLGGVAEKLFF. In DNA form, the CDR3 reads TGTGCCAGCAGCGTATTAGGAGGGGTGGCTGAAAAACTGTTTTTT.